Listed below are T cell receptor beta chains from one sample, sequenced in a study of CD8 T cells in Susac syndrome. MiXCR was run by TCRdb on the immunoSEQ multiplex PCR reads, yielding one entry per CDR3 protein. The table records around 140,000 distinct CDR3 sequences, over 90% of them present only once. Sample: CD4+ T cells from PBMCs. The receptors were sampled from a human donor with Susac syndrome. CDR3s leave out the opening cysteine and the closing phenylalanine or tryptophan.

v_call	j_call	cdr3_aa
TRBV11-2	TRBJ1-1	ASSDYGGNTEAF
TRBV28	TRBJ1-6	ASEPTGNNSPLH
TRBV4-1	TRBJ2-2	ASSQARGRGNTGELF
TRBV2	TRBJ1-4	ASKRFGPSEKLF
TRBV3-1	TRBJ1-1	ASSYRGRFTEAF
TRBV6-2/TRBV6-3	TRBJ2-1	ASARTSNEQF
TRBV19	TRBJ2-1	ATLLLAGGRNEQF
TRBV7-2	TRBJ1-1	ASSLMSGGNTEAF
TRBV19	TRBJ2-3	ASSSDGNTDTQY
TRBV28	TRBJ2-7	ASMREEPYEQY
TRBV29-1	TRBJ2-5	SVGGQLYQETQY
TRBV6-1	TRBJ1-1	ASSEERGRAF
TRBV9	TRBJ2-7	ASSGTYEQY
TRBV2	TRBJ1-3	ASQGGYTIY
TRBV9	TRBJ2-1	ASSGGGQFGGEQF
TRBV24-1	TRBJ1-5	ATSATGIAGQPQH
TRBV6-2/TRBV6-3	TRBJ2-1	ASSYGTGYDNEQF
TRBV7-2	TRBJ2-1	ASSLGSGSFDEQF
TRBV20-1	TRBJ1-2	SAREDASYGYT